Sequencing of this T cell receptor (beta chain) was carried out in a study of T cell responses to AZD1222 COVID-19 vaccine. Broader study findings: The number of AZD1222 recipients seropositive at baseline was only five or six.

TCRdb keeps only in-frame clones here, not all; method: immunoSEQ multiplex PCR. The sample lists about 150,000 clones; approximately 85% were seen once. Deletions cut 3 bases from V and 2 bases from J, with 12 bases between. The CDR3 covers 14 residues. CDR1 and CDR2 from the germline V gene are SGDLS and YYNGEE. Note on this clone: Its antigen is unidentified.

The sample was peripheral blood, taken 28 days after the second dose of the MenACWY control vaccine. The sequence was obtained from an adult who received the MenACWY meningococcal vaccine as a control. The J gene is TRBJ2-7, the V gene TRBV9; D might be TRBD1 (6 bases). As DNA, the CDR3 is TGTGCCAGCAGCGCAGGGGACACAGCCTACGAGCAGTACTTC. Translated, it gives CASSAGDTAYEQYF.